Listed below are T cell receptor beta chains from one sample, sequenced in a study of blood T cells in healthy people across ages. TCRdb redid the calling of the 5' RACE reads with MiXCR, one entry per CDR3 protein. The table includes about 780,000 distinct CDR3 sequences, more than 35% detected once. The sequencing sample was made of blood. The receptors were gathered from a man of 80 years or more in good health. CDR3s include the opening cysteine and the closing phenylalanine or tryptophan. D genes are given only for firm matches. Not all rows give a size; the values are once, few, many and, for expanded clones, a class.

v_call: TRBV7-9
clone_size: .
j_call: TRBJ2-1
d_call: .
cdr3_aa: CASSLAWPSYNEQFF
cdr3_nt: TGTGCCAGCAGCTTGGCTTGGCCTTCATACAATGAGCAGTTCTTC

v_call: TRBV4-3
clone_size: .
j_call: TRBJ2-3
d_call: TRBD2
cdr3_aa: CASSPGTSGDLTDTQYF
cdr3_nt: TGCGCCAGCAGCCCCGGGACTAGCGGGGATCTCACAGATACGCAGTATTTT

v_call: TRBV25-1
clone_size: many
j_call: TRBJ2-3
d_call: .
cdr3_aa: CASSEWVGGGDTQYF
cdr3_nt: TGTGCCAGCAGTGAATGGGTGGGAGGGGGAGATACGCAGTATTTT

v_call: TRBV4-1
clone_size: few
j_call: TRBJ1-2
d_call: .
cdr3_aa: CASSQVLGAQGYTF
cdr3_nt: TGCGCCAGCAGCCAAGTTTTAGGGGCCCAGGGCTACACCTTC

v_call: TRBV12-3/TRBV12-4
clone_size: many
j_call: TRBJ1-4
d_call: TRBD1
cdr3_aa: CASSARGQYLEKLFF
cdr3_nt: TGTGCCAGCAGCGCCAGGGGACAGTATCTAGAAAAACTGTTTTTT

v_call: TRBV20-1
clone_size: few
j_call: TRBJ2-5
d_call: TRBD1
cdr3_aa: CSAVDRGLETQYF
cdr3_nt: TGCAGTGCCGTAGACAGGGGGCTAGAGACCCAGTACTTC

v_call: TRBV5-1
clone_size: .
j_call: TRBJ2-1
d_call: TRBD2
cdr3_aa: CASSLRTSGRAPRNEQFF
cdr3_nt: TGCGCCAGCAGCTTACGGACTAGCGGGAGGGCCCCCCGCAATGAGCAGTTCTTC

v_call: TRBV7-6
clone_size: .
j_call: TRBJ2-7
d_call: TRBD2
cdr3_aa: CASSELAGGTYEQYF
cdr3_nt: TGTGCCAGCAGCGAGCTAGCGGGAGGCACCTACGAGCAGTACTTC

v_call: TRBV6-2/TRBV6-3
clone_size: .
j_call: TRBJ2-3
d_call: .
cdr3_aa: CASSRSSGRQYF
cdr3_nt: TGTGCCAGCAGCCGAAGTTCTGGAAGGCAGTATTTT

v_call: TRBV7-9
clone_size: many
j_call: TRBJ2-5
d_call: TRBD1
cdr3_aa: CASSVGTGGQETQYF
cdr3_nt: TGTGCCAGCAGCGTGGGGACAGGGGGTCAAGAGACCCAGTACTTC

v_call: TRBV9
clone_size: .
j_call: TRBJ2-7
d_call: .
cdr3_aa: CASSVQGGYSYNEQYF
cdr3_nt: TGTGCCAGCAGCGTGCAAGGCGGGTACTCCTACAATGAGCAGTACTTC

v_call: TRBV12-3/TRBV12-4
clone_size: .
j_call: TRBJ2-1
d_call: .
cdr3_aa: CASTLVREQFF
cdr3_nt: TGTGCCAGCACCTTAGTGCGTGAGCAGTTCTTC

v_call: TRBV5-1
clone_size: .
j_call: TRBJ2-3
d_call: .
cdr3_aa: CASSRDVTDTQYF
cdr3_nt: TGCGCCAGCAGTCGGGACGTCACAGATACGCAGTATTTT

v_call: TRBV4-3
clone_size: few
j_call: TRBJ2-1
d_call: TRBD1
cdr3_aa: CASSHGQDPYNEQFF
cdr3_nt: TGCGCCAGCAGCCACGGACAGGACCCATACAATGAGCAGTTCTTC

v_call: TRBV3-1
clone_size: .
j_call: TRBJ1-2
d_call: TRBD1
cdr3_aa: CASSLDRGGDYGYTF
cdr3_nt: TGTGCCAGCAGCCTGGACAGGGGGGGGGACTATGGCTACACCTTC

v_call: TRBV27
clone_size: .
j_call: TRBJ1-5
d_call: .
cdr3_aa: CASSSQGVNQPQHF
cdr3_nt: TGTGCCAGCAGTTCCCAGGGTGTCAATCAGCCCCAGCATTTT

v_call: TRBV9
clone_size: .
j_call: TRBJ2-1
d_call: .
cdr3_aa: CASRGNRNEQFF
cdr3_nt: TGTGCCAGCAGGGGGAACAGGAATGAGCAGTTCTTC

v_call: TRBV4-3
clone_size: .
j_call: TRBJ1-1
d_call: .
cdr3_aa: CASSQGDVVWTEAFF
cdr3_nt: TGCGCCAGCAGCCAGGGAGATGTTGTTTGGACTGAAGCTTTCTTT

v_call: TRBV12-3/TRBV12-4
clone_size: few
j_call: TRBJ2-7
d_call: TRBD1
cdr3_aa: CASTGTAASYEQYF
cdr3_nt: TGTGCCAGCACAGGGACAGCCGCCTCCTACGAGCAGTACTTC

v_call: TRBV14
clone_size: .
j_call: TRBJ2-5
d_call: .
cdr3_aa: CASSQEVQGPVNEQYF
cdr3_nt: TGTGCCAGCAGCCAAGAGGTTCAGGGGCCGGTCAATGAGCAGTACTTC

v_call: TRBV24-1
clone_size: once
j_call: TRBJ2-3
d_call: TRBD1
cdr3_aa: CATSDDRDRTDTQYF
cdr3_nt: TGTGCCACCAGTGACGACAGGGATAGGACAGATACGCAGTATTTT

v_call: TRBV24-1
clone_size: .
j_call: TRBJ2-5
d_call: TRBD1
cdr3_aa: CATSEPSGGQETQYF
cdr3_nt: TGTGCCACCAGTGAACCTTCAGGGGGCCAAGAGACCCAGTACTTC

v_call: TRBV11-3
clone_size: .
j_call: TRBJ2-7
d_call: .
cdr3_aa: CASSLVSGGGVTNEQYF
cdr3_nt: TGTGCCAGCAGCTTAGTTTCGGGTGGCGGTGTTACCAACGAGCAGTACTTC

v_call: TRBV7-4
clone_size: .
j_call: TRBJ2-5
d_call: TRBD2
cdr3_aa: CASRPLLAGKETQYF
cdr3_nt: TGTGCCAGCAGACCTCTACTAGCGGGAAAAGAGACCCAGTACTTC